The clone carrying this TCR beta chain was counted between two and nine times. TCRdb recomputed calls from the 5' RACE reads with MiXCR, one row per CDR3 protein. The data show 150,000 or so distinct CDR3 sequences, with around 8.5% seen just once and around 33% held by the top ten. These data belong to a study of T cells after yellow fever vaccination. This receptor was obtained from a man younger than 35 who received the YFV17D yellow fever vaccine. Sequences were derived from CD8+ T cells sorted from PBMCs, sampled 45 days after the yellow fever booster vaccination.

CDR3: CASRPTVLGEQYF. The CDR3 DNA reads as TGTGCCAGCAGACCCACAGTTCTGGGCGAGCAGTACTTC. This chain uses TRBV27 with TRBJ2-7; D is undetermined. The germline gives CDR1 MNHEY, CDR2 SMNVEV (reference sequence). Trimming pared 6 bases from V and 6 bases from J, leaving 15 bases between. The length of the CDR3 is 13 residues.